Listed here is a single T cell receptor beta chain. These data come from a study of T cells in Graves' hyperthyroidism and ophthalmopathy. The investigators amplified TCR beta CDR3 regions from RNA transcripts. Researchers ran a first-round RT-PCR on the TCR CDR3 using the HTBI primer set. TCRdb ran MiXCR on the multiplex PCR reads and lists one entry per CDR3 protein. The sample holds 250,000 or so distinct CDR3 sequences; nearly 15% are singletons and the top ten take roughly 31%. Trimming took 6 bases from V and 3 from J; bases not matched to a gene: 4. The CDR3 contains 13 residues. CDR1 DFQATT and CDR2 SNEGSKA come from the germline V gene (reference sequence).

This chain links TRBV20-1 with TRBJ1-5; 8 bases map to TRBD1. The receptor was derived from a woman aged 45 to 65 with Graves' hyperthyroidism that later progressed to Graves' ophthalmopathy. The sequenced material came from blood. The chain's CDR3 is CSARQGYNQPQHF. The DNA for the CDR3 is TGCAGTGCGAGACAGGGGTACAATCAGCCCCAGCATTTT.